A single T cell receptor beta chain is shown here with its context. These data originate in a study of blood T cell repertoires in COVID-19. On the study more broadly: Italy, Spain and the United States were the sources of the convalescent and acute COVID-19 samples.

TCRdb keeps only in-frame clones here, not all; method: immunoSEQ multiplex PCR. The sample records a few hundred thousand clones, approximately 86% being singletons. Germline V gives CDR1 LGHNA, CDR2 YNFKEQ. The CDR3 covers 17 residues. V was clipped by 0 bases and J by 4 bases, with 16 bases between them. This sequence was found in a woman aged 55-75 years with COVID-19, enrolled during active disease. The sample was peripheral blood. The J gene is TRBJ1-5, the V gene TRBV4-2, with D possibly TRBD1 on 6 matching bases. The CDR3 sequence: CASSQDVQGSPNQPQHF. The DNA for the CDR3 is TGTGCCAGCAGCCAAGACGTCCAGGGGAGTCCAAATCAGCCCCAGCATTTT.